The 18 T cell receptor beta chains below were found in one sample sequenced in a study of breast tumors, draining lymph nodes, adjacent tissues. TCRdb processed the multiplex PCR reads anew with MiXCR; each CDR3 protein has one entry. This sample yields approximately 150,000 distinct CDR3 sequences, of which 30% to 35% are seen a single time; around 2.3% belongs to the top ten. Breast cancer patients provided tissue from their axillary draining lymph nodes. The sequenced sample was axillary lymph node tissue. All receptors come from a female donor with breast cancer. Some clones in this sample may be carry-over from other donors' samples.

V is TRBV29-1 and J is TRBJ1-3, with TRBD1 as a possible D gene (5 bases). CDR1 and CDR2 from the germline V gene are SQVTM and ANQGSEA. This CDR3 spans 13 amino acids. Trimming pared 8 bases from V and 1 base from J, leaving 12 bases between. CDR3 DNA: TGCAGCAGTTTTGGGACGTCTGGAAACACCATATATTTT. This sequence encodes CSSFGTSGNTIYF.

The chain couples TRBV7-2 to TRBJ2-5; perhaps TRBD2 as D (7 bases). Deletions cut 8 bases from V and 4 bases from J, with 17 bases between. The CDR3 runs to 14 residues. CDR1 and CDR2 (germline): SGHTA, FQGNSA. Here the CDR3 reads CASGQGGAAETQYF. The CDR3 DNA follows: TGTGCCAGCGGCCAAGGGGGGGCGGCAGAGACCCAGTACTTC.

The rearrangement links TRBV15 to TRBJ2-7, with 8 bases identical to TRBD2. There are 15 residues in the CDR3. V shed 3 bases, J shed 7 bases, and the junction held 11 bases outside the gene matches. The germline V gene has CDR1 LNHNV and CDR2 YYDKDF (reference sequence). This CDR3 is CATSSKHGGAGEQYF. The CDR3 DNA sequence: TGTGCCACCAGCAGTAAACACGGGGGGGCGGGGGAGCAGTACTTC.

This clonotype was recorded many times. Here the CDR3 DNA reads TGTGCCAGCGTAGCGGGACCTAGCACAGATACGCAGTATTTT. Its protein product is CASVAGPSTDTQYF. V and J are TRBV6-1 and TRBJ2-3, with TRBD2 identical over 8 bases. Germline trimming cut 8 bases from V and 0 bases from J; bases unmatched to any gene: 4. The V gene's germline CDR1 is MNHNS and CDR2 SASEGT. There are 14 residues in the CDR3.

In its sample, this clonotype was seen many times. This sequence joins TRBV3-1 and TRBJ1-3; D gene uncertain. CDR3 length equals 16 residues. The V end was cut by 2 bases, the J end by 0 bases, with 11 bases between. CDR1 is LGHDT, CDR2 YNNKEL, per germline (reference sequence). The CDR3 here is CASSQRGRPSGNTIYF. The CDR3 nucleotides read TGTGCCAGCAGCCAAAGAGGACGGCCCTCTGGAAACACCATATATTTT.

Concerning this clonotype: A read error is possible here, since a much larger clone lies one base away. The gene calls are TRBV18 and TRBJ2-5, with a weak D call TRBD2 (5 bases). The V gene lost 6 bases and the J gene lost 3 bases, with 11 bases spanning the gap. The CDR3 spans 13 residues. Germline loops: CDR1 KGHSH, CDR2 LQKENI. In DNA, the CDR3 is TGTGCCAGCTCTTCGGGAACCAAAGAGACCCAGTACTTC. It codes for CASSSGTKETQYF.

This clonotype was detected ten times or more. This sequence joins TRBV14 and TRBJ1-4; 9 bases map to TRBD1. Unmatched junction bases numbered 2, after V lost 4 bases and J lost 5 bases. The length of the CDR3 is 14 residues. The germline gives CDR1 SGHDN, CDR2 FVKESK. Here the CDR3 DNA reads TGTGCCAGCAGCCCGGACAGGGGAAATGAAAAACTGTTTTTT. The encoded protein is CASSPDRGNEKLFF.

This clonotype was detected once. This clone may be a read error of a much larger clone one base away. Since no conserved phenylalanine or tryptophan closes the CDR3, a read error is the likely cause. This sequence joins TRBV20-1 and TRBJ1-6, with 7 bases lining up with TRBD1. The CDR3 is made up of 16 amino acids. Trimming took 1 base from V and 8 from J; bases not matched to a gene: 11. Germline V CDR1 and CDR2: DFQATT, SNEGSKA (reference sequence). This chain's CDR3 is CSARVSEGATYSPLHL. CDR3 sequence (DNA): TGCAGTGCTAGAGTGTCGGAGGGGGCGACTTATTCACCCCTCCACCTT.

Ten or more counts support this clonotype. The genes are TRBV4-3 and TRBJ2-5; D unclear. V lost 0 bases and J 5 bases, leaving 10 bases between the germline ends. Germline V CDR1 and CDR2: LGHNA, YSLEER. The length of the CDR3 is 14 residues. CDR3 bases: TGCGCCAGCAGCCAAGATGCGTACGAGGAGACCCAGTACTTC. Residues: CASSQDAYEETQYF.

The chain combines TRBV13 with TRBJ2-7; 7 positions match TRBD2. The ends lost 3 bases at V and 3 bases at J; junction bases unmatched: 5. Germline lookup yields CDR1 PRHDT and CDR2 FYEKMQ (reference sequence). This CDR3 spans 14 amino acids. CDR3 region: CASSLGKRGYEQYV. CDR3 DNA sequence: TGTGCCAGCAGCTTGGGAAAGCGGGGCTACGAGCAGTACGTC.

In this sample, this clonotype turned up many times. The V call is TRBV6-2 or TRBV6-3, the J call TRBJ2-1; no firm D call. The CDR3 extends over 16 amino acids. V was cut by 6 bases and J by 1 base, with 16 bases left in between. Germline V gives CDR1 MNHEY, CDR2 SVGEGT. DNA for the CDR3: TGTGCCAGCAGCACCCGGTTGGGTTCGTCCTACAATGAGCAGTTCTTC. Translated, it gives CASSTRLGSSYNEQFF.

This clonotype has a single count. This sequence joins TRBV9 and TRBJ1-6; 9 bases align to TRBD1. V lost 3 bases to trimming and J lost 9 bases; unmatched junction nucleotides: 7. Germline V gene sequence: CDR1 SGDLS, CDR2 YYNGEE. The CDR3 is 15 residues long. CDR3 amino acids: CASSGTGDEGSPLHF. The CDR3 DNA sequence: TGTGCCAGCAGCGGGACAGGGGATGAAGGTTCACCCCTCCACTTT.

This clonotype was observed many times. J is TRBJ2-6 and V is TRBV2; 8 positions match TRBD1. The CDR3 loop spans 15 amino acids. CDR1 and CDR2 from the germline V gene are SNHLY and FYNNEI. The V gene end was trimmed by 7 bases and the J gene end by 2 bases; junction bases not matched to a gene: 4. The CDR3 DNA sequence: TGTGCCAGCACACCCAGGGGGCCTGGGGCCAACGTCCTGACTTTC. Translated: CASTPRGPGANVLTF.

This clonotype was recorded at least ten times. The CDR3 DNA sequence: TGTGCCTGGAGTACAGGGAACTATGGCTACACCTTC. It encodes CAWSTGNYGYTF. V and J are TRBV30 and TRBJ1-2; tentatively, D is TRBD1 (6 bases). From germline, CDR1 is GTSNPN and CDR2 SVGIG (reference sequence). The CDR3 loop spans 12 amino acids. Trimming shortened V by 2 bases and J by 2 bases, and 6 bases separated the two germline ends.

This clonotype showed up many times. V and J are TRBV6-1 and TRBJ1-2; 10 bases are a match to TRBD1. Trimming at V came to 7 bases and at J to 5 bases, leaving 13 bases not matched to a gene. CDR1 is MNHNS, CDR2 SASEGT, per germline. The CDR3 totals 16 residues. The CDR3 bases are TGTGCCAGCAAAAAGGACAGGGGGTTCCCTGGGTATGGCTACACCTTC. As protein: CASKKDRGFPGYGYTF.

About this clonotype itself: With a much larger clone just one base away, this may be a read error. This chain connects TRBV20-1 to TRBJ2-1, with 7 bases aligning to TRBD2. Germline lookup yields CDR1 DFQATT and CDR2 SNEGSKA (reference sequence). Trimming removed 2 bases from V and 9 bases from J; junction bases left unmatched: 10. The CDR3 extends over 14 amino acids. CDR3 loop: CSARTGLGRTEQFF. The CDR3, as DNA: TGCAGTGCTAGAACCGGACTAGGGCGGACTGAGCAGTTCTTC.

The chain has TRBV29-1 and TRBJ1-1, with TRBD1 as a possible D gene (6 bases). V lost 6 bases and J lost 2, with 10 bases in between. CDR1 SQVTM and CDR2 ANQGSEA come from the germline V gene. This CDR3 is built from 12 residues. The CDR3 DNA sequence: TGCAGCGTAGGACAGTACAACACTGAAGCTTTCTTT. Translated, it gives CSVGQYNTEAFF.

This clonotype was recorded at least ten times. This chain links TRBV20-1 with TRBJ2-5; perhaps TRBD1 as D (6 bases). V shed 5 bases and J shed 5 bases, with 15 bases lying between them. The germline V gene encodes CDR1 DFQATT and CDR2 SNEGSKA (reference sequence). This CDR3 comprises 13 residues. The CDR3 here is CSAPRAGEETQYF. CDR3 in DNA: TGCAGTGCTCCGCGGGCAGGGGAGGAGACCCAGTACTTC.